The T cell receptor (beta chain) described here comes from a study of cytomegalovirus exposure and HLA in healthy donors. In its sample, this clone was seen a few times. Its antigen is unidentified. Overall study results and limits: Among the sequence variants, a highly shared cluster was likely an artifact of sequencing.

This CDR3 has 16 amino acids. Germline CDR1 SGHTA, CDR2 FQGNSA. J lost 5 bases, V lost 3 bases, and 10 bases had no gene match. The PCR used 60 Vbeta and 13 Jbeta primers. Sequencing used immunoSEQ multiplex PCR; TCRdb keeps in-frame clones, though not all of them. The sample lists about 150,000 clones, around 80% occurring once. This receptor was obtained from a man in his thirties or forties in good health and CMV-seropositive. V usage is TRBV7-2 and J usage is TRBJ1-1, with TRBD1 matching 9 bases. The sample taken for sequencing was PBMCs. The CDR3: CASSFDTQGAYTEAFF. The DNA of the CDR3 is TGTGCCAGCAGCTTTGACACACAGGGGGCGTATACTGAAGCTTTCTTT.